This passage covers 13 T cell receptor beta chains from one sample sequenced in a study of shared clonotypes between healthy human individuals. CD45RO-negative, CCR7-positively selected cells formed the naive CD8 fraction, excluding terminally differentiated effector memory CD45RA+ cells. Sequenced by immunoSEQ multiplex PCR; TCRdb stores in-frame clones only, minus some. The sample yields about 680,000 clones, roughly 94% seen once. The sequencing sample was made of naive CD8+ T cells sorted from blood. Receptor source: a man aged 25-45 years in good health.

The V call is TRBV27, the J call TRBJ2-7; either TRBD1 or TRBD2 may fit D (6 bases each). The germline V gene encodes CDR1 MNHEY and CDR2 SMNVEV (reference sequence). This CDR3 region has 14 residues. V dropped 10 bases and J dropped 3 bases, with 19 bases sitting between them. DNA of the CDR3: TGTGCCACCAAAGAGGGGGGCGCGGACTACGAGCAGTACTTC. Amino acid sequence: CATKEGGADYEQYF.

This clone was detected only a few times. The V gene is TRBV2, the J gene TRBJ2-1, with 14 bases fitting TRBD2. The V gene end was trimmed by 6 bases and the J gene end by 9 bases; junction bases not matched to a gene: 7. CDR3 length equals 15 residues. The germline gives CDR1 SNHLY, CDR2 FYNNEI. CDR3 region: CASSLGTSGSVEQFF. The CDR3 DNA is TGTGCCAGCAGCCTCGGGACTAGCGGGAGTGTTGAGCAGTTCTTC.

The chain employs TRBV7-9 and TRBJ1-2; D ambiguous. This CDR3 contains 13 residues. CDR1 SEHNR and CDR2 FQNEAQ come from the germline V gene (reference sequence). V shed 5 bases and J shed 1 base, with 8 bases lying between them. The CDR3 DNA follows: TGTGCCAGCAGCGCCATGCTTAACTATGGCTACACCTTC. It yields the protein CASSAMLNYGYTF.

The rearrangement uses TRBV7-6 and TRBJ2-1; TRBD2 might be the D (6 bases). CDR3 length: 16 amino acids. Germline CDR1 and CDR2: SGHVS and FNYEAQ. V gave up 5 bases and J gave up 7 bases, with 21 bases separating them. DNA of the CDR3: TGTGCCAGCAGCGTCGCCGGAGGGGTCGAGCGAAATGAGCAGTTCTTC. It is translated as CASSVAGGVERNEQFF. Full variable domain (missing parts from reference TRBV7-6 and TRBJ2-1): GAGVSQSPRYKVTKRGQDVALRCDPISGHVSLYWYRQALGQGPEFLTYFNYEAQQDKSGLPNDRFSAERPEGSISTLTIQRTEQRDSAMYRCASSVAGGVERNEQFFGPGTRLTVL.

In regard to this clone: The sample holds other DNA sequences that translate to the same CDR3. The chain carries TRBV19 and TRBJ1-1, with D perhaps TRBD1 (5 bases). The germline V gene has CDR1 LNHDA and CDR2 SQIVND (reference sequence). The CDR3 length is 11 residues. The V end was cut by 7 bases, the J end by 4 bases, with 7 bases between. CDR3 coding DNA: TGTGCCAGTATTGGGGGCACTGAAGCTTTCTTT. Its translation: CASIGGTEAFF.

V usage is TRBV7-6 and J usage is TRBJ2-1; 7 nucleotides match TRBD2. V shed 1 base, J shed 3 bases, and the junction held 9 bases outside the gene matches. The CDR3 has 17 amino acids. Per germline, CDR1 SGHVS and CDR2 FNYEAQ. CDR3 DNA sequence: TGTGCCAGCAGCTTAGGATTCCCCAGCGGGGTCTACAATGAGCAGTTCTTC. It codes for CASSLGFPSGVYNEQFF.

This chain joins TRBV10-3 and TRBJ2-2; D not certain. The germline CDR1 and CDR2 sequences are ENHRY and SYGVKD. There are 16 residues in the CDR3. The germline V and J ends were trimmed by 6 bases and 10 bases, with 24 bases remaining between them. CDR3 sequence reads: CAIRSTYGDRLAELFF. In DNA form, the CDR3 reads TGTGCCATCAGGTCCACATATGGCGACCGCCTCGCGGAGCTGTTTTTT.

In DNA, the CDR3 is TGTGCCAGCAGTTTAACCCGGGGGTCCTTTAATGAAAAACTGTTTTTT. Its protein is CASSLTRGSFNEKLFF. This rearrangement joins TRBV27 to TRBJ1-4; a possible D gene is TRBD1 (5 bases). CDR3 length: 16 residues. Trimming cost V 2 bases and J 4 bases, with 14 bases left between them. Germline assignment: CDR1 MNHEY and CDR2 SMNVEV (reference sequence).

The chain couples TRBV7-9 to TRBJ2-3; D remains ambiguous. Germline V lookup: CDR1 SEHNR, CDR2 FQNEAQ (reference sequence). The CDR3 length is 17 residues. V lost 5 bases and J lost 3, with 21 bases in between. CDR3 protein: CASSPPKSVGQTDTQYF. CDR3 DNA sequence: TGTGCCAGCAGCCCACCAAAATCCGTCGGGCAAACAGATACGCAGTATTTT.

This clone turned up a few times. The chain uses TRBV6-1 and TRBJ1-5; perhaps TRBD1 as D (6 bases). Trimming removed 3 bases from V and 6 bases from J, with 15 bases in between. CDR1 and CDR2 from the germline V gene are MNHNS and SASEGT. This CDR3 is built from 15 residues. The CDR3 nucleotides read TGTGCCAGCAGTGACGAGAATACAGGGAGTCAGCCCCAGCATTTT. It specifies CASSDENTGSQPQHF.

The rearrangement links TRBV29-1 to TRBJ2-5; D remains unclear. V was trimmed by 3 bases and J by 3 bases, leaving 8 bases between them. CDR1 SQVTM and CDR2 ANQGSEA come from the germline V gene. This CDR3 contains 12 residues. The CDR3 protein is CSVDESEETQYF. CDR3 coding DNA: TGCAGCGTTGATGAGTCAGAAGAGACCCAGTACTTC.

This chain connects TRBV6-1 to TRBJ1-1; the match to TRBD1 covers 7 bases. This CDR3 is built from 15 residues. V shed 4 bases, J shed 0 bases, and the junction held 5 bases outside the gene matches. Germline values: CDR1 MNHNS, CDR2 SASEGT. The CDR3 sequence is CASSAKQGLNTEAFF. In DNA form, the CDR3 reads TGTGCCAGCAGTGCAAAACAGGGGTTGAACACTGAAGCTTTCTTT.

This clone was seen once. The sample has other DNA sequences that encode this CDR3 too. The chain is built from TRBV27 and TRBJ2-3; the D gene could be TRBD1 or TRBD2 (5 bases each). CDR3 length: 15 amino acids. Trimming took 2 bases from V and 4 from J, leaving 13 bases between them. Germline CDR1 reads MNHEY; CDR2 reads SMNVEV (reference sequence). The CDR3: CASSLKGRGADTQYF. CDR3 nucleotides: TGTGCCAGCAGTTTAAAAGGGAGAGGGGCAGATACGCAGTATTTT.